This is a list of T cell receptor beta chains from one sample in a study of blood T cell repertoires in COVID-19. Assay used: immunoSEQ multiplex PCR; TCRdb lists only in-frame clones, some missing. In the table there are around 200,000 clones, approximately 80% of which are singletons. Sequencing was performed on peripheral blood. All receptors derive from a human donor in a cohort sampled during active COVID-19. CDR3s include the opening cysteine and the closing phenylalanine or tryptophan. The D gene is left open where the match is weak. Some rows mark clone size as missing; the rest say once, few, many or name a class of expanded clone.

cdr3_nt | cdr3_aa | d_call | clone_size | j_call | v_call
TGTGCCAGCAGTCTCACCCGACAGGGAGGAAATGGCTACACCTTC | CASSLTRQGGNGYTF | TRBD1 | . | TRBJ1-2 | TRBV2
TGTGCCAGCAGTGAGCCCGGGACAGGGAGATACGAGCAGTACTTC | CASSEPGTGRYEQYF | TRBD1 | . | TRBJ2-7 | TRBV6-1
TGCGCCAGCGCCTCAGGGTTTGGGGAAAAACTGTTTTTT | CASASGFGEKLFF | . | . | TRBJ1-4 | TRBV4-1
TGTGCCACCAGCAGAGAGGCAGGGGGGAACACTGAAGCTTTCTTT | CATSREAGGNTEAFF | TRBD1 | . | TRBJ1-1 | TRBV15
TGTGCCAGCAGCTTGGGGGGCCCCTCTAATGGCTACACCTTC | CASSLGGPSNGYTF | . | . | TRBJ1-2 | TRBV5-4
TGTGCCAGCAGCTTACGCCAGGGGGCCGAGGCGATCTATGGCTACACCTTC | CASSLRQGAEAIYGYTF | TRBD1 | . | TRBJ1-2 | TRBV11-2
TGTGCCAGCAGTCCAACTGTAGAGGGTAAACTGTTTTTT | CASSPTVEGKLFF | . | medium-sized | TRBJ1-4 | TRBV27
TGTGCCACCAGTGCCGACAGTCATGAGCAGTTCTTC | CATSADSHEQFF | . | . | TRBJ2-1 | TRBV24-1
TGTGCCAGCAGTCCTCGACAGGACTATGGCTACACCTTC | CASSPRQDYGYTF | . | . | TRBJ1-2 | TRBV6-5
TGTGCCAGCAGCCTTACCGGTGAGCAGTACTTC | CASSLTGEQYF | . | . | TRBJ2-7 | TRBV7-8
TGCAGCGTTGAGGACAGGGGGAATGGCTACACCTTC | CSVEDRGNGYTF | TRBD1 | . | TRBJ1-2 | TRBV29-1
TGTGCCAGCACTTGCGATAGCAATCAGCCCCAGCATTTT | CASTCDSNQPQHF | . | . | TRBJ1-5 | TRBV25-1
TGTGCCAGTCAAGGGGCTTACAATGAGCAGTTCTTC | CASQGAYNEQFF | . | . | TRBJ2-1 | TRBV19
TGTGCCAGCAGTTTCGGAGGGACAGGTAGAGACACTGAAGCTTTCTTT | CASSFGGTGRDTEAFF | TRBD1 | . | TRBJ1-1 | TRBV27
TGTGCCAGCAGCTATTCGGGGGGAACTGGGGCCAACGTCCTGACTTTC | CASSYSGGTGANVLTF | . | . | TRBJ2-6 | TRBV12-1
TGTGCCAGCAGCCAAGATGGGACAAGTGGGTTTAGGAGCAATCAGCCCCAGCATTTT | CASSQDGTSGFRSNQPQHF | . | . | TRBJ1-5 | TRBV4-2
TGTGCCAGCAGCGCAACGGAAAGGTTAGGGGCCTGGGAGACCCAGTACTTC | CASSATERLGAWETQYF | . | once | TRBJ2-5 | TRBV9
TGTGCCACCCAGCGGGGGAACTATGGCTACACCTTC | CATQRGNYGYTF | . | . | TRBJ1-2 | TRBV19
TGTGCCAGCAGGCCGGGACAGAGCTCCTACGAGCAGTACTTC | CASRPGQSSYEQYF | TRBD1 | . | TRBJ2-7 | TRBV6-5
TGCGCCAGCAGACTAGCGGGGATAGAGACCCAGTACTTC | CASRLAGIETQYF | TRBD2 | once | TRBJ2-5 | TRBV5-1
TGTGCCAGCAGGAAAGCGGGGAACAATGAGCAGTTCTTC | CASRKAGNNEQFF | TRBD2 | . | TRBJ2-1 | TRBV6-5
TGTGCCACCAGCAGAGCGTTTGACTTTGAAGCTTTCTTT | CATSRAFDFEAFF | . | few | TRBJ1-1 | TRBV15
TGCGCCAGCAGCTGTGTTAGGCGGGCTGGGGAGACCCAGTACTTC | CASSCVRRAGETQYF | . | . | TRBJ2-5 | TRBV5-1
TGTGCCAGCAGCGCAAACACCGGGGAGCTGTTTTTT | CASSANTGELFF | . | . | TRBJ2-2 | TRBV9
TGCAGTGCTAGTCGGGCAGGGCCTAGCAATCAGCCCCAGCATTTT | CSASRAGPSNQPQHF | . | . | TRBJ1-5 | TRBV20-1
TGTGCCAGCAGCTCCATAAACACAGCGGGGGGGCTTGCAGATACGCAGTATTTT | CASSSINTAGGLADTQYF | TRBD2 | . | TRBJ2-3 | TRBV5-6
TGTGCCAGCGAGGGGGTTGAGCAGTTCTTC | CASEGVEQFF | . | . | TRBJ2-1 | TRBV5-6
TGCAGCGACGGGACAGGGGGCCCTAACACTGAAGCTTTCTTT | CSDGTGGPNTEAFF | TRBD1 | . | TRBJ1-1 | TRBV29-1
TGTGCCAGCAGCTACACCGGGACAGGGGGCGGCACAGATACGCAGTATTTT | CASSYTGTGGGTDTQYF | TRBD1 | . | TRBJ2-3 | TRBV9
TGCGCCAGCAGCTTGGCACTAACCTACGAGCAGTACTTC | CASSLALTYEQYF | . | . | TRBJ2-7 | TRBV5-1
TGTGCCAGCAGCCTAGCGGGGGGTACAGATACGCAGTATTTT | CASSLAGGTDTQYF | TRBD2 | . | TRBJ2-3 | TRBV6-2/TRBV6-3
TGCGCCAGCAGCCCCCGACTAGCGGGGGGCACCTACGAGCAGTACTTC | CASSPRLAGGTYEQYF | TRBD2 | once | TRBJ2-7 | TRBV4-1
TGTGCCAGCAGCGACCCCAGTCCGCCAGTTTTAATCTTC | CASSDPSPPVLIF | . | once | TRBJ1-2 | TRBV9
TGTGCCAGTAGTCCGCGAATTCGTGACATTTACAATCAGCCCCAGCATTTT | CASSPRIRDIYNQPQHF | . | . | TRBJ1-5 | TRBV19
TGTGCCAGCAGCTTAGCCCTAGCCTACGAGCAGTACTTC | CASSLALAYEQYF | . | . | TRBJ2-7 | TRBV7-2
TGTGCCAGCAGCTTGGACAGGGGGACGGACGAGCAGTACTTC | CASSLDRGTDEQYF | TRBD1 | . | TRBJ2-7 | TRBV7-2
TGTGCCAGCAGCCAAGGACTAGCGGGGGCCCTCTACGAGCAGTACTTC | CASSQGLAGALYEQYF | TRBD2 | . | TRBJ2-7 | TRBV3-1/TRBV3-2
TGTGCCAGCAGGGCATGGCCAGCGGGCCTCACAGATACGCAGTATTTT | CASRAWPAGLTDTQYF | . | . | TRBJ2-3 | TRBV2
TGTGCCAGCAGCTGGACTAGCGGGGGGAGCGAGCAGTACTTC | CASSWTSGGSEQYF | TRBD2 | . | TRBJ2-7 | TRBV7-8
TGCGCCAGCAGCTTGGGTCGGGACAGGGCGGTTTATTTTGAAAAACTGTTTTTT | CASSLGRDRAVYFEKLFF | TRBD1 | . | TRBJ1-4 | TRBV5-1
TGCGCCAGCAGGGATAGCGGGGGGGCCCGGGAGACCCAGTACTTC | CASRDSGGARETQYF | TRBD2 | few | TRBJ2-5 | TRBV5-1
TGTGCCAGCAGCTCCGACAGTAATTCACCCCTCCACTTT | CASSSDSNSPLHF | . | . | TRBJ1-6 | TRBV11-3
TGTGCCAGCAATTCGGGCAGGGCTAACTATGGCTACACCTTC | CASNSGRANYGYTF | . | . | TRBJ1-2 | TRBV6-5